In this sample, the clone carrying this T cell receptor beta chain turned up a few times. This record belongs to a study of blood T cell repertoires in COVID-19. Study context: In each case, the material was cDNA or gDNA derived from T cells, B-cell-depleted T cells, or PBMCs.

Germline CDR1 ENHRY, CDR2 SYGVKD. The length of the CDR3 is 15 residues. Between the trimmed V and J ends, which lost 2 bases and 6 bases, there was a span of 13 bases. As handled by the study authors: Counts of nucleated cells, estimated from reference gene primer amplification, were obtained. Produced via immunoSEQ multiplex PCR; TCRdb's table is partial and in-frame only. Clonal size and the V and J genes are those of that table, whereas D and trimming came from the DNA. Seen here are about 110,000 clones, around 85% observed once, and the top ten hold about 20%. The sample taken for sequencing was peripheral blood. V gene TRBV10-3 combines with J gene TRBJ2-2, with D tentatively TRBD2 (5 bases). The receptor comes from a man between 65 and 85 years old with active or convalescent COVID-19. The CDR3 is CAISEGSTRAGELFF. The CDR3 DNA follows: TGTGCCATCAGTGAGGGGTCAACGAGGGCCGGGGAGCTGTTTTTT.